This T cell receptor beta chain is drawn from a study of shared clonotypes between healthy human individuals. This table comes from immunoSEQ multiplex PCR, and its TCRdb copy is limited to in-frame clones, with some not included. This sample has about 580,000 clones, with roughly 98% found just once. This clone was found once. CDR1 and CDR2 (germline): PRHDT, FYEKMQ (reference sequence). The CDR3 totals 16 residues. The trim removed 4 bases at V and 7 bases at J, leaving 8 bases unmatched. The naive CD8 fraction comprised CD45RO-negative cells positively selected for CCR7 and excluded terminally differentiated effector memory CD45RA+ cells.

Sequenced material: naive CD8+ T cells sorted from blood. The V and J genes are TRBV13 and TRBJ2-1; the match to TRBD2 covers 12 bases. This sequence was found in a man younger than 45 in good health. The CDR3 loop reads CASSSRLAGAGNEQFF. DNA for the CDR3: TGTGCCAGCAGCTCCCGACTAGCGGGAGCGGGAAATGAGCAGTTCTTC. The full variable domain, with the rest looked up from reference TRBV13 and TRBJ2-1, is AAGVIQSPRHLIKEKRETATLKCYPIPRHDTVYWYQQGPGQDPQFLISFYEKMQSDKGSIPDRFSAQQFSDYHSELNMSSLELGDSALYFCASSSRLAGAGNEQFFGPGTRLTVL.